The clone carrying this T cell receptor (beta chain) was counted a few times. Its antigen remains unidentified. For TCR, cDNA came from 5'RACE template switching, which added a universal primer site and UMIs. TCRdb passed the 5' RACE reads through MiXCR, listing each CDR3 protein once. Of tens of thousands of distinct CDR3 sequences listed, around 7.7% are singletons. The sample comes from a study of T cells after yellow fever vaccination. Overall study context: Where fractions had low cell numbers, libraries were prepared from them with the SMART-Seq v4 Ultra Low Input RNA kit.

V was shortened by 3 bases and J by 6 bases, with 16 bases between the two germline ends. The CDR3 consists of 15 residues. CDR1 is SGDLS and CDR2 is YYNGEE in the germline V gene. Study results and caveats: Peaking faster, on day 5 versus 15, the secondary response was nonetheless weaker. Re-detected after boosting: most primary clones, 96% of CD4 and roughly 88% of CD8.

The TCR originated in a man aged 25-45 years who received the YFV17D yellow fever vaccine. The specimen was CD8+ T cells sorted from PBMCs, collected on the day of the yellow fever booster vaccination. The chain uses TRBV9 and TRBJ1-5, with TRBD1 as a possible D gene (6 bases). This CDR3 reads CASSASAGTTQPQHF. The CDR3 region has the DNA TGTGCCAGCAGCGCCTCCGCCGGGACAACTCAGCCCCAGCATTTT.